The clone carrying this T cell receptor beta chain was detected ten times or more. Its specificity is not known. The second PCR ran roughly 7 to 12 cycles with a sample-barcoded 5' primer and J-beta primers. From the 5' RACE reads, TCRdb called clonotypes with MiXCR, one entry per CDR3 protein. The repertoire holds 710,000 or so distinct CDR3 sequences, with about 30% as singletons. The data belong to a study of blood T cells in healthy people across ages. Study observations and caveats: TCR beta diversity correlated strongly with naive T cell percentage. Naive CD4+ cells and diversity were both higher in long-lived donors than in aged donors.

This CDR3 has 13 residues. Trimming took 6 bases from V and 6 from J; bases not matched to a gene: 5. In germline, CDR1 is DFQATT, CDR2 SNEGSKA (reference sequence). The clonotype originates from an elderly woman in good health. This chain uses TRBV20-1 with TRBJ1-6; the match to TRBD1 covers 7 bases. The source material was blood. The CDR3 DNA reads TGCAGTGCCTTCCGGGACAGTAATTCACCCCTCCACTTT. Translation gives CSAFRDSNSPLHF.